One sample yielded the 18 T cell receptor beta chains listed below, sequenced in a study of Ad26.COV2.S vaccination and SARS-CoV-2 variants. Sequencing used immunoSEQ multiplex PCR; TCRdb keeps in-frame clones, though not all of them. The table lists about 680,000 clones, more than 80% of them singletons. The treatment is: some 20 received Ad26.COV2.S at low or high dose, single or two shots; roughly five received placebo; per-sample allocation not given. The investigators took samples on day 63 after the first vaccine or placebo injection. This specimen consisted of peripheral blood, obtained in a trial of Ad26.COV2.S vaccine versus placebo. The receptors stem from a person aged 18-60 years who received the Ad26.COV2.S COVID-19 vaccine or a placebo.

The chain uses TRBV9 and TRBJ2-7; 9 bases are a match to TRBD1. Germline CDR1 and CDR2: SGDLS and YYNGEE. The CDR3 covers 13 residues. V lost 3 bases and J lost 6; bases outside the gene matches: 4. CDR3 DNA: TGTGCCAGCAGCGCCGGGACAGGGACCGAGCAGTACTTC. Translating it yields CASSAGTGTEQYF.

The chain has TRBV9 and TRBJ2-2; the D is unclear. CDR3 size: 13 residues. Trimming pared 0 bases from V and 7 bases from J, leaving 7 bases between. Germline V gives CDR1 SGDLS, CDR2 YYNGEE. The CDR3: CASSVGVGGELFF. DNA of the CDR3: TGTGCCAGCAGCGTAGGGGTTGGCGGGGAGCTGTTTTTT.

The chain joins TRBV10-3 to TRBJ1-3; D remains unclear. Germline V gene sequence: CDR1 ENHRY, CDR2 SYGVKD. V was shortened by 5 bases and J by 4 bases, with 12 bases between the two germline ends. CDR3 length equals 14 residues. The CDR3 DNA follows: TGTGCCATCAGTAGCAGGATCTCGGGAAACACCATATATTTT. This translates into CAISSRISGNTIYF.

The J gene is TRBJ1-5, the V gene TRBV18, with D perhaps matching TRBD1 (6 bases). V was cut by 6 bases and J by 3 bases, with 15 bases left in between. CDR1 and CDR2 from the germline V gene are KGHSH and LQKENI. This CDR3 has 15 amino acids. The CDR3 DNA sequence: TGTGCCAGCTCTAAGGGGGACACTCACAATCAGCCCCAGCATTTT. The encoded protein is CASSKGDTHNQPQHF.

V is TRBV6-5 and J is TRBJ2-7; D gene ambiguous. The CDR3 runs to 15 residues. V lost 0 bases and J lost 2, with 11 bases in between. Germline CDR1 reads MNHEY; CDR2 reads SVGAGI. The CDR3 sequence is CASSYSKPRAYEQYF. The CDR3 DNA reads TGTGCCAGCAGTTACTCGAAGCCCAGAGCCTACGAGCAGTACTTC.

The chain links TRBV10-3 to TRBJ2-3; 7 bases match TRBD2. Looked up from germline, CDR1 is ENHRY and CDR2 is SYGVKD. The ends lost 0 bases at V and 0 bases at J; junction bases unmatched: 6. The CDR3 totals 17 residues. Written as DNA, the CDR3 is TGTGCCATCAGTGAGTCGCGAGCGGGAATGAGCACAGATACGCAGTATTTT. The encoded protein is CAISESRAGMSTDTQYF.

The genes are TRBV19 and TRBJ2-7; 11 positions agree with TRBD2. This CDR3 region has 15 residues. Losses at the gene ends were 6 bases for V and 5 bases for J; bases not matched to a gene: 9. Per germline, CDR1 LNHDA and CDR2 SQIVND (reference sequence). Here the CDR3 reads CASRTKTSGRNEQYF. The CDR3 nucleotides are TGTGCCAGTAGAACCAAAACTAGCGGGAGAAACGAGCAGTACTTC.

The genes are TRBV19 and TRBJ1-5; D is uncertain. With 6 bases removed from V and 7 bases from J, the gap between germline ends came to 10 bases. CDR1 LNHDA and CDR2 SQIVND come from the germline V gene (reference sequence). The CDR3 totals 12 residues. CDR3 bases: TGTGCCAGTAGGGCCGTGGGGCAGCCCCAGCATTTT. Encoded protein: CASRAVGQPQHF.

This clone was counted between two and nine times. J is TRBJ2-7 and V is TRBV5-8, with D tentatively TRBD1 (5 bases). The CDR3 sequence is 15 residues long. The V end was cut by 0 bases, the J end by 3 bases, with 13 bases between. Looked up from germline, CDR1 is SGHTS and CDR2 is YDEGEE. The CDR3 sequence is CASSLVGRVHYEQYF. The DNA of the CDR3 is TGTGCCAGCAGCTTGGTTGGCAGGGTTCACTACGAGCAGTACTTC.

The chain joins TRBV11-2 to TRBJ2-5; D not certain. V lost 5 bases and J 2 bases, leaving 12 bases between the germline ends. CDR3 length: 14 residues. Looked up from germline, CDR1 is SGHAT and CDR2 is FQNNGV. The chain's CDR3 is CASSRDHTQETQYF. In DNA form, the CDR3 reads TGTGCCAGCAGCCGAGACCATACACAAGAGACCCAGTACTTC. The full variable domain, rest sourced from reference TRBV11-2 and TRBJ2-5, is EAGVAQSPRYKIIEKRQSVAFWCNPISGHATLYWYQQILGQGPKLLIQFQNNGVVDDSQLPKDRFSAERLKGVDSTLKIQPAKLEDSAVYLCASSRDHTQETQYFGPGTRLLVL.

This sequence joins TRBV6-5 and TRBJ1-1; a possible D gene is TRBD1 (6 bases). V was cut by 4 bases and J by 2 bases, with 11 bases left in between. The CDR3 contains 14 residues. In germline, CDR1 is MNHEY, CDR2 SVGAGI. The CDR3 DNA is TGTGCCAGCAGTTCCCGGGACACTAACACTGAAGCTTTCTTT. Translated: CASSSRDTNTEAFF.

The genes are TRBV7-9 and TRBJ2-1, with D hard to call. V gave up 1 base and J gave up 5 bases, with 9 bases separating them. The CDR3 spans 14 residues. CDR1 and CDR2 from the germline V gene are SEHNR and FQNEAQ (reference sequence). CDR3 sequence: CASSLVATNNEQFF. Here the CDR3 DNA reads TGTGCCAGCAGCTTAGTTGCAACTAACAATGAGCAGTTCTTC.

The rearrangement links TRBV7-8 to TRBJ2-2, with TRBD1 matching 7 bases. CDR3 size: 15 residues. V gave up 0 bases and J gave up 8 bases; unmatched junction bases: 6. Germline CDR1 reads SGHVS; CDR2 reads FQNEAQ. The CDR3 loop reads CASSLAGTDSGELFF. In nucleotides, the CDR3 is TGTGCCAGCAGCTTAGCCGGGACAGATTCTGGGGAGCTGTTTTTT.

The chain uses TRBV18 and TRBJ1-4; unclear D gene. CDR3 length: 15 amino acids. V dropped 2 bases and J dropped 0 bases, with 7 bases sitting between them. In germline, CDR1 is KGHSH, CDR2 LQKENI. The CDR3 DNA follows: TGTGCCAGCTCACCAACGGGTGCAACTAATGAAAAACTGTTTTTT. Its translation: CASSPTGATNEKLFF.

The chain uses TRBV7-9 and TRBJ1-5; TRBD1 matches 7 bases. With V trimmed by 3 bases and J by 6 bases, 5 bases remained unmatched. Germline CDR1 SEHNR, CDR2 FQNEAQ (reference sequence). This CDR3 is 14 amino acids long. In DNA form, the CDR3 reads TGTGCCAGCAGCTTGACAGGGCCGGCTCAGCCCCAGCATTTT. Its translation is CASSLTGPAQPQHF.

The chain uses TRBV13 and TRBJ2-2; 10 bases line up with TRBD2. Trimming cost V 6 bases and J 4 bases; bases outside gene matches: 17. Germline-derived CDR1 and CDR2 are PRHDT and FYEKMQ (reference sequence). CDR3 size: 19 residues. As DNA, the CDR3 is TGTGCCAGCAGTTACCTTAGCGGGGGGCCATCCGCCCCCACCGGGGAGCTGTTTTTT. Amino acid sequence: CASSYLSGGPSAPTGELFF.

This clone has more than one count but fewer than ten. This sequence joins TRBV9 and TRBJ2-2, with TRBD1 matching 10 bases. The CDR3 covers 16 residues. Looked up from germline, CDR1 is SGDLS and CDR2 is YYNGEE. Trimming took 4 bases from V and 5 from J; bases not matched to a gene: 8. CDR3 in DNA: TGTGCCAGCAGCAAAGCCGGGACAGGGGTGACCGGGGAGCTGTTTTTT. It specifies CASSKAGTGVTGELFF.

This chain uses TRBV2 with TRBJ2-7; 8 bases agree with TRBD1. Germline CDR1 SNHLY, CDR2 FYNNEI. Trimming removed 6 bases from V and 5 bases from J; junction bases left unmatched: 12. The CDR3 is 15 amino acids. The CDR3 reads CASSERQGSRNEQYF. The CDR3 DNA reads as TGTGCCAGCAGCGAACGACAGGGGTCGAGGAACGAGCAGTACTTC.